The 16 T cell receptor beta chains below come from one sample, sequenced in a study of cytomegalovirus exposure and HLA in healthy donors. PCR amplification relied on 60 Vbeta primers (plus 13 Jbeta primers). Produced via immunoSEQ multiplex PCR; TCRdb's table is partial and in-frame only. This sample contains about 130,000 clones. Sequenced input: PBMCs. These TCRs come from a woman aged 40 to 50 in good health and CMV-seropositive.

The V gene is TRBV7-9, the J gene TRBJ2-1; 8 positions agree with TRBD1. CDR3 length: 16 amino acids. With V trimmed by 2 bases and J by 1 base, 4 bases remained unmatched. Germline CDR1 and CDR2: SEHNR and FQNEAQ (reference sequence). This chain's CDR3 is CASSLTRTGSYNEQFF. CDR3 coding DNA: TGTGCCAGCAGCTTAACTCGGACAGGGTCCTACAATGAGCAGTTCTTC.

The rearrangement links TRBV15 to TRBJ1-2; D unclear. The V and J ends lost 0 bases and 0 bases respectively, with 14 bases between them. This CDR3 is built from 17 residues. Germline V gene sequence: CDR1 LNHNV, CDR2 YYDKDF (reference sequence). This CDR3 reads CATSRDFNEGSNYGYTF. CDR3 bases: TGTGCCACCAGCAGAGATTTTAATGAGGGTTCTAACTATGGCTACACCTTC. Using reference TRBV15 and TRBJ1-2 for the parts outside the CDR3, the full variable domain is DAMVIQNPRYQVTQFGKPVTLSCSQTLNHNVMYWYQQKSSQAPKLLFHYYDKDFNNEADTPDNFQSRRPNTSFCFLDIRSPGLGDTAMYLCATSRDFNEGSNYGYTFGSGTRLTVV.

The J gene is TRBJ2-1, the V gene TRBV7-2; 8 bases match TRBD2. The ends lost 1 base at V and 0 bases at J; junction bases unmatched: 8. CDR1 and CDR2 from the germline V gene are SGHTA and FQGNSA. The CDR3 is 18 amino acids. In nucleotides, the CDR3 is TGTGCCAGCAGCTTAGATCGAGTAGCGGGGATCTCCTACAATGAGCAGTTCTTC. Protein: CASSLDRVAGISYNEQFF.

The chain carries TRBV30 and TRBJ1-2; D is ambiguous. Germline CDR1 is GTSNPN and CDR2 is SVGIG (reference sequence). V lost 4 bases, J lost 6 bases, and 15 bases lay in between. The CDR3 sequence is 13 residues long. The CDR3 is CAWKQALSHGYTF. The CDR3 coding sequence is TGTGCCTGGAAGCAGGCACTGAGTCATGGCTACACCTTC.

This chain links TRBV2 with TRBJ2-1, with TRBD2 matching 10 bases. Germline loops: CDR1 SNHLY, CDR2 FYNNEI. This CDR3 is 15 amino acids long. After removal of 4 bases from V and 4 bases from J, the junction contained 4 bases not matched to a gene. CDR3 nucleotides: TGTGCCAGCAGTGTTACTAGCGGGGAGTACAATGAGCAGTTCTTC. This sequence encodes CASSVTSGEYNEQFF.

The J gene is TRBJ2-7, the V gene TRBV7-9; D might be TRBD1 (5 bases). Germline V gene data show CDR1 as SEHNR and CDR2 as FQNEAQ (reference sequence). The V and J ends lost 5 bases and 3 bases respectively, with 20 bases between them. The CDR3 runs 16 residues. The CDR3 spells CASSPLVRQRHYEQYF. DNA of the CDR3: TGTGCCAGCAGCCCCCTAGTTCGACAGCGCCACTACGAGCAGTACTTC.

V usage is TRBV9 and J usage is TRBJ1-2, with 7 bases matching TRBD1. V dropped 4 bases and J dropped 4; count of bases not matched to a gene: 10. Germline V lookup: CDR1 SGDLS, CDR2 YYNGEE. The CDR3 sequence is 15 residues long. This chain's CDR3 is CASSSQVDRFYGYTF. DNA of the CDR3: TGTGCCAGCAGCTCCCAGGTGGACAGGTTCTATGGCTACACCTTC.

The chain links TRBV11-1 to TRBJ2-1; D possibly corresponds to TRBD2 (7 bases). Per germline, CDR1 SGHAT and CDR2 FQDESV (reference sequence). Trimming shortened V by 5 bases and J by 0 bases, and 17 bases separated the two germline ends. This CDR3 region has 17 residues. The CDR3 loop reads CASSPRGGLSSYNEQFF. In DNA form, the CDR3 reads TGTGCCAGCAGCCCTAGGGGGGGCCTGAGCTCCTACAATGAGCAGTTCTTC.

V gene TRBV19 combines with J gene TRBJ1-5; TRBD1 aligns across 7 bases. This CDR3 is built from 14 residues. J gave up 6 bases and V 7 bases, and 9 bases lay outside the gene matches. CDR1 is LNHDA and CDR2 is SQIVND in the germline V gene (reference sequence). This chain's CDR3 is CASTRDRVSQPQHF. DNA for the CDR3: TGTGCCAGTACCCGAGACAGGGTTAGTCAGCCCCAGCATTTT.

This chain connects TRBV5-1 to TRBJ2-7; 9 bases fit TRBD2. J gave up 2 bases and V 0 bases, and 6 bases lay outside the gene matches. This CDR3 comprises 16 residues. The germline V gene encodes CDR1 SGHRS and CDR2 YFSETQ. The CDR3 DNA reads TGCGCCAGCAGCTTGGTAGGGCTAGCGGGGACCTACGAGCAGTACTTC. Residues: CASSLVGLAGTYEQYF.

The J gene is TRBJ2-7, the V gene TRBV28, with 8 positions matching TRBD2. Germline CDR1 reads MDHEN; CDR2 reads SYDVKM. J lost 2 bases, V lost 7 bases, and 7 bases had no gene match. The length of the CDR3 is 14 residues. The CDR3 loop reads CASKGSGATYEQYF. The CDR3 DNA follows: TGTGCCAGCAAAGGTAGCGGGGCAACCTACGAGCAGTACTTC.

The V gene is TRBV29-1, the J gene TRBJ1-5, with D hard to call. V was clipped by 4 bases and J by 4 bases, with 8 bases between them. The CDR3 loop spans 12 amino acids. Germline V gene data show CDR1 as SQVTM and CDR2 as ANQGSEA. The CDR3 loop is CSVGEYNQPQHF. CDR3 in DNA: TGCAGCGTTGGAGAATATAATCAGCCCCAGCATTTT.

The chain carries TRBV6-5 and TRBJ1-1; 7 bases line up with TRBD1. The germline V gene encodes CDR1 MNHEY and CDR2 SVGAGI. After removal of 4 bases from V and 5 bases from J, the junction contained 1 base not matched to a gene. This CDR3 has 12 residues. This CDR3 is CASSLQGTEAFF. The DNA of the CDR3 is TGTGCCAGCAGTTTACAGGGGACTGAAGCTTTCTTT.

CDR3 sequence reads: CASPGDRYNEQFF. The CDR3 region has the DNA TGTGCAAGTCCCGGGGACAGATACAATGAGCAGTTCTTC. The gene calls are TRBV12-2 and TRBJ2-1; the table calls TRBD1, which could not be checked here. TRBV12-2 is deemed a pseudogene. This CDR3 spans 13 amino acids.

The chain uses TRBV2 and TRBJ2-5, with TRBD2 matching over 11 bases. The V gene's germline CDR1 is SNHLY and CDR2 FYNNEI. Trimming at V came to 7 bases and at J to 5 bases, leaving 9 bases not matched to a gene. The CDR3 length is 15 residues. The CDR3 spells CASKPLAGEGETQYF. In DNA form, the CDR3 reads TGTGCCAGCAAACCACTAGCGGGGGAAGGGGAGACCCAGTACTTC.

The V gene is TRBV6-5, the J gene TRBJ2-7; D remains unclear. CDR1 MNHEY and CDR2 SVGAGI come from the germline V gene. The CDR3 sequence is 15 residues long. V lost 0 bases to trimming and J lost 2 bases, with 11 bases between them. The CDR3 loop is CASSYSAERTYEQYF. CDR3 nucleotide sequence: TGTGCCAGCAGTTACTCGGCGGAGAGGACCTACGAGCAGTACTTC.